A single TCR beta chain is shown here with its context. Its specific antigen is unknown. One base away there is no much larger clone; base qualities are not given. The immunoSEQ hsTCRB v3.0 assay was used at survey level resolution to sequence the TRB variable region. TRB sequencing targeted a depth of about 35,000-50,000 T-cell genomes per sample. An Illumina MiSeq with a v3 150-cycle kit was used to sequence the pooled TRB libraries. Regarding the original processing steps: Analysis of repertoires was carried out in R inside a reproducible Nextflow workflow spanning QC, data transformation and analysis. LymphoSeq2, an R package for exploring AIRR-Seq data, was used to implement custom analyses. A few samples that yielded fewer than 5000 total TRB sequences were excluded, so that more than 150 HIV repertoires were analyzed. Of the 188 retained HIV repertoires, over 55 were collected before and more than 120 after ART initiation. Repertoires were downsampled to 5000 TRB nucleotide sequences, and summary statistics were averaged over 100 downsampling iterations. TRB sequences were retained for analysis only if CDR3 regions of at least seven amino acids were present. Diversity was assessed using a clonality score derived from Shannon entropy and using the Gini coefficient. In the repertoire networks, any two of the top 5000 CDR3 amino acid sequences were connected whenever the two sequences differed by an edit distance of one. GLIPH2 predicted antigen specificity groups and MHC restriction for TRB CDR3 amino acid sequences. To flag known associations with CMV, EBV, HIV or tissue antigens, CDR3 amino acid sequences were compared against VDJdb and McPAS-TCR. Pre-ART, post-ART and control groups were compared with Wilcoxon signed-rank tests and Holm-Bonferroni correction. The source is immuneACCESS, and TCRdb retained only in-frame sequences with V and J called. Part of the clones is not carried over; for the studies checked, unresolved V genes explain less than half of this, and the remainder is unexplained. The V and J calls and clone size were taken over from that table, and D and trimming were inferred from the DNA. This sample has 25,000 to 35,000 clones in its table, and nearly 95% of those were observed once. 7% to 9% of the sample is in the top ten clones.

This sample was included in a study of long-term antiretroviral therapy in people with HIV (dated by TCRdb to 2021 to 2024). About the full investigation: The earliest samples were collected approximately a decade before the 2015 WHO recommendation for immediate ART, a period when ART was typically delayed until CD4 counts fell. A retrospective serial study tested whether changes in peripheral blood TRB repertoire composition and diversity were associated with ART initiation and durable HIV suppression. From some 27 adults with confirmed HIV infection, the cohort provided some 200 cryopreserved PBMC samples, gathered serially across a mean of around six years (range 1-12). Among the roughly 30 participants with HIV, fewer than twelve were female. No cross-contamination during QIAcube processing was shown when test extractions of a monoclonal T-cell line were performed alongside about 30 polyclonal samples. Findings and caveats that apply to the study as a whole: At every time point, the repertoire was dominated by expanded TRB clones first identified before ART initiation, although this dominance fluctuated and, in many PLHIV, declined after ART. Unsorted PBMC were profiled instead of sorted CD4+ and CD8+ T cells because pre-ART samples had limited cell numbers. HIV repertoires had narrower CDR3 length ranges than controls, and the network structure suggested an antigen-experienced repertoire that shifted only slightly toward naive after ART. ART initiation was associated with a significant increase in TRB diversity, but diversity stayed significantly below transplant donor controls even after long-term ART. Because PBMC availability was limited, only the TCR beta chain was sequenced, with no alpha chain pairing. Inferences about post-ART repertoire changes were limited because no data were available on ART adherence, viral resistance or therapy changes. The samples span the years 2004 to 2017, and the ART regimens used at that time may not be as effective as current regimens.

Inclusion was restricted to participants for whom at least one PBMC sample before ART initiation and at least two post-ART samples were available. All participants with HIV were treated in the United States of America. Before DNA extraction, cryopreserved samples of roughly 0.85-11 million PBMC were thawed and then washed. At the time of the earliest PBMC sample, participants with HIV were aged between roughly 20 and 60 years. PBMC samples from each participant spanned 1-4 timepoints before ART initiation and 2-8 timepoints after ART initiation, with a median of 7 samples. Serial HIV viral load, CD4+ T-cell count, ART history and demographic data were obtained for every participant. Using a Qiagen kit on a QIAcube, genomic DNA was extracted from unsorted PBMC, with samples processed in batches of 12. In the germline V gene, CDR1 corresponds to SGHAT and CDR2 to FQNNGV. Counted from cysteine to phenylalanine, this CDR3 has 15 amino acids. The kept DNA is CDR3 alone, 45 bases in frame from the first base. Relative to germline, V is 5 bases shorter and J is 3 bases shorter, with 17 bases between their ends.

Source: unsorted PBMCs, taken more than 6 years after starting antiretroviral therapy. The sequence was obtained from a man aged 30 to 45 with HIV. This sequence uses TRBV11-2 and TRBJ2-7; D gene: possibly TRBD1, on 6 matching bases. The CDR3 loop reads CASSLAPGHLYEQYF. The base sequence is TGTGCCAGCAGCCTAGCTCCGGGACACCTCTACGAGCAGTACTTC.